These 8 T cell receptor beta chains came from one sample sequenced in a study of T cell responses to AZD1222 COVID-19 vaccine (dated by TCRdb to the early 2020s). The method behind the library was the immunoSEQ multiplex PCR assay. TCRdb holds this immuneACCESS table with in-frame rearrangements only. Some clones are missing; in checked studies, unresolved V genes explain under half, and the rest has no known cause. A total of about 200,000 clones appear in this sample, roughly 91% of them only once. Of the sample, over 0.95% is held by the ten largest clones. The time point label, read with the paper, signifies: baseline before first vaccination. The treatment or condition label, read with the paper, signifies: meningococcal conjugate vaccine given as trial control. Specimen: peripheral blood, collected on day 0 of MenACWY control vaccination. These receptors originate from an adult in good health.

Worth noting for this clone: Other DNA sequences of this sample code for an identical CDR3. V gene TRBV6-5 combines with J gene TRBJ1-4; D ambiguous. Germline CDR1 is MNHEY and CDR2 is SVGAGI. V lost 0 bases, J lost 5 bases, and 7 bases lay in between. The CDR3 sequence is 14 residues long. The CDR3 coding sequence is TGTGCCAGCAGTTACTCCTATCGAAATGAAAAACTGTTTTTT. Protein: CASSYSYRNEKLFF.

This chain connects TRBV12-3 or TRBV12-4 to TRBJ1-3, with D unclear. Trimming removed 3 bases at V and 2 bases at J, with 5 bases between. The CDR3 runs to 13 residues. The CDR3 region has the DNA TGTGCCAGCAGTTTGCTTCCTGGAAACACCATATATTTT. It codes for CASSLLPGNTIYF.

V and J are TRBV23-1 and TRBJ1-1, with D uncertain. TRBV23-1 is reported as an ORF; its role is uncertain. The CDR3 has 12 residues. CDR3 amino acids: CTLVEQFTEAFF. CDR3 nucleotide sequence: TGCACCCTAGTGGAACAGTTCACTGAAGCTTTCTTT.

The chain links TRBV27 to TRBJ1-5; tentatively, D is TRBD1 (5 bases). The CDR3 has 13 residues. Trimming cost V 3 bases and J 7 bases, with 10 bases left between them. Germline CDR1 and CDR2: MNHEY and SMNVEV (reference sequence). This chain's CDR3 is CASSFGGEQPQHF. CDR3 coding DNA: TGTGCCAGCAGTTTCGGGGGAGAACAGCCCCAGCATTTT.

V gene TRBV3-1 (or the pseudogene TRBV3-2) combines with J gene TRBJ2-1; 7 positions agree with TRBD1. This CDR3 is built from 15 residues. Trimming cost V 5 bases and J 7 bases; bases outside gene matches: 11. The germline V gene encodes CDR1 LGHDT and CDR2 YNNKEL (reference sequence). For the CDR3, the DNA is TGTGCCAGCAGCACACTAAGGGGGCCAAGGAATGAGCAGTTCTTC. As protein: CASSTLRGPRNEQFF.

The chain is built from TRBV4-2 and TRBJ2-1, with D hard to call. Germline V gene lookup returns CDR1 LGHNA and CDR2 YNFKEQ. The CDR3 consists of 13 residues. The V end lost 0 bases, the J end lost 3 bases, and 3 bases lay between the germline ends. The CDR3 reads CASSQDLYNEQFF. The CDR3, as DNA: TGTGCCAGCAGCCAAGATCTCTACAATGAGCAGTTCTTC.

In the case of this clone: Different DNA sequences within this sample yield the same CDR3. The V gene is TRBV5-1, the J gene TRBJ2-7, with no clear D. The CDR3 totals 12 residues. V lost 0 bases and J 4 bases, leaving 5 bases between the germline ends. Looked up from germline, CDR1 is SGHRS and CDR2 is YFSETQ. The CDR3 coding sequence is TGCGCCAGCAGCTTGGGGGCTTACGAGCAGTACTTC. Protein sequence: CASSLGAYEQYF.

The V and J genes are TRBV2 and TRBJ2-3, with no clear D. Per the germline V gene, CDR1 is SNHLY and CDR2 is FYNNEI. Deletions cut 2 bases from V and 2 bases from J, with 2 bases between. The CDR3 is 12 amino acids. The CDR3 here is CASSESTDTQYF. The DNA for the CDR3 is TGTGCCAGCAGTGAATCCACAGATACGCAGTATTTT.